These 5 T cell receptor beta chains were sequenced from one sample in a study of CD8 T cells in Susac syndrome. Random hexamers primed reverse transcription of roughly 0.5 to 1 ug RNA. TCRdb redid the calling of the immunoSEQ multiplex PCR reads with MiXCR, one entry per CDR3 protein. Here the sample spans roughly 130,000 distinct CDR3 sequences, 96% being singletons. Specimen: CD4+ T cells from PBMCs. Every receptor here comes from a human donor with Susac syndrome.

The chain links TRBV5-1 to TRBJ2-2; D perhaps matches TRBD2 (5 bases). CDR1 and CDR2 (germline): SGHRS, YFSETQ. This CDR3 contains 14 residues. Deletions cut 1 base from V and 4 bases from J, with 8 bases between. The DNA for the CDR3 is TGCGCCAGCAGCTTGATTAGCGCCACCGGGGAGCTGTTTTTT. It translates to CASSLISATGELFF.

The CDR3 DNA reads TGTGCCAGCAGCCCCGACGGGTCCGGGGAGCTGTTTTTT. Protein: CASSPDGSGELFF. This sequence joins TRBV3-1 and TRBJ2-2, with unresolved D. Germline CDR1 LGHDT, CDR2 YNNKEL (reference sequence). Trimming left V 4 bases short and J 6 bases short, with 9 bases between. CDR3 size: 13 residues.

This chain links TRBV10-3 with TRBJ1-2; no clear D gene. CDR1 is ENHRY and CDR2 is SYGVKD in the germline V gene. The CDR3 consists of 12 residues. Trimming took 10 bases from V and 0 from J, leaving 9 bases between them. CDR3 sequence reads: CATRLANYGYTF. In nucleotides, the CDR3 is TGTGCCACCCGGCTAGCTAACTATGGCTACACCTTC.

This clonotype has only one observation. The chain recombines TRBV18 with TRBJ2-1; 8 bases map to TRBD2. Germline V CDR1 and CDR2: KGHSH, LQKENI. CDR3 length: 14 residues. V was clipped by 1 base and J by 12 bases; unmatched bases: 8. The CDR3 is CASSPQGLDAVQFF. The CDR3 DNA reads as TGTGCCAGCTCACCACAGGGACTAGATGCTGTGCAGTTCTTC.

Only a few counts were recorded for this clonotype. The chain has TRBV7-9 and TRBJ2-2, with D possibly being TRBD1 (6 bases). The germline CDR1 and CDR2 sequences are SEHNR and FQNEAQ (reference sequence). Trimming shortened V by 8 bases and J by 7 bases, and 14 bases separated the two germline ends. CDR3 length equals 13 residues. The CDR3 nucleotides read TGTGCCAGCCAGAAGGGGGAAATCGGGGAGCTGTTTTTT. The encoded protein is CASQKGEIGELFF.